This TCR beta chain emerged from a study of lymphopenia after photon versus proton radiotherapy. Study-wide results and limits: Survival link was tested only in deceased patients; proton benefit remains a possibility. After lymphocyte nadir, photon-treated repertoires showed oligoclonal expansion, especially CD8+ Temra. Relative stability marked proton patients; photon patients lost diversity and naive cells. In patients who died, overall survival fell as post-nadir TCR diversity dropped more.

The data were produced by immunoSEQ multiplex PCR, yet TCRdb's version contains in-frame clones alone and is incomplete. The sample has more than 70,000 clones, about four fifths seen once. As to this clone: Its target is unknown.

CDR3 length: 16 residues. In germline, CDR1 is SGHAT, CDR2 FQNNGV. Trimming took off 1 base at V and 4 bases at J, with 13 bases between the two ends. The chain joins TRBV11-2 to TRBJ2-2; tentative D call: TRBD2 (5 bases). The sample here was peripheral blood, taken from a patient treated with proton-based radiotherapy. The TCR originated in a man aged 55-75 years with pancreatic cancer. CDR3 amino acids: CASSLVLDFSTGELFF. The CDR3 region has the DNA TGTGCCAGCAGCTTAGTACTGGACTTTTCCACCGGGGAGCTGTTTTTT.